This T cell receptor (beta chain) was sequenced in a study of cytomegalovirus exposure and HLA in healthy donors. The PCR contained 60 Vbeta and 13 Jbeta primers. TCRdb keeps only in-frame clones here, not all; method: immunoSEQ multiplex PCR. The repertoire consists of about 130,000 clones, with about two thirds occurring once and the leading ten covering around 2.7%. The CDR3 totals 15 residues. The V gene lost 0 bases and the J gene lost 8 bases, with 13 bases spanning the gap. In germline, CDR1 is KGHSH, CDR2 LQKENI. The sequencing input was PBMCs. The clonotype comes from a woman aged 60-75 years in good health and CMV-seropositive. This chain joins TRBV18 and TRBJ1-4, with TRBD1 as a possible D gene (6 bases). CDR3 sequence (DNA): TGTGCCAGCTCACCACCGGGCAGGGGAAGAGAAAAACTGTTTTTT. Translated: CASSPPGRGREKLFF.